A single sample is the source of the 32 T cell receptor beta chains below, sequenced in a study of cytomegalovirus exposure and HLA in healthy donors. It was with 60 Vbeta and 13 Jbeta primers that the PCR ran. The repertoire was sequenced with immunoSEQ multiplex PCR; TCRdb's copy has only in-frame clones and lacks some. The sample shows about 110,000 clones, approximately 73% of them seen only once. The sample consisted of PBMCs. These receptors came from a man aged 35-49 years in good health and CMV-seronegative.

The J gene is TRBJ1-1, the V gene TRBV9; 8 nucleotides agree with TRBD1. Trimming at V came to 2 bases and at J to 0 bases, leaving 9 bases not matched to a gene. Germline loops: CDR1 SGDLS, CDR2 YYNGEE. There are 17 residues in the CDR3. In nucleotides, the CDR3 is TGTGCCAGCAGCGTCGGGCCAGGGGGCGTTATGAACACTGAAGCTTTCTTT. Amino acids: CASSVGPGGVMNTEAFF.

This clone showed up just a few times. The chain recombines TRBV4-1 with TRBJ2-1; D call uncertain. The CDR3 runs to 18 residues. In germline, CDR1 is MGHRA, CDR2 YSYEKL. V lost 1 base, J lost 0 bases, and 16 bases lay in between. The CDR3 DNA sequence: TGCGCCAGCAGCCAAGGACCTCCTGCGGAGAGCTCCTACAATGAGCAGTTCTTC. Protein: CASSQGPPAESSYNEQFF.

The CDR3 coding sequence is TGTGCCAGCAGTTTATTCGGGACAGGGGGGAAGGCTTTCTTT. Residues: CASSLFGTGGKAFF. V is TRBV27 and J is TRBJ1-1; TRBD1 agrees at 11 bases. Per the germline V gene, CDR1 is MNHEY and CDR2 is SMNVEV (reference sequence). The CDR3 spans 14 residues. Trimming removed 1 base from V and 11 bases from J; junction bases left unmatched: 6.

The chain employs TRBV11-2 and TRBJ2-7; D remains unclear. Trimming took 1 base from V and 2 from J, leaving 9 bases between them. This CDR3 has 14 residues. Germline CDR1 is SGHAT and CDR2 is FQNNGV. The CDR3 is CASSLGGGPYEQYF. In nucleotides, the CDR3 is TGTGCCAGCAGCTTAGGCGGTGGCCCCTACGAGCAGTACTTC.

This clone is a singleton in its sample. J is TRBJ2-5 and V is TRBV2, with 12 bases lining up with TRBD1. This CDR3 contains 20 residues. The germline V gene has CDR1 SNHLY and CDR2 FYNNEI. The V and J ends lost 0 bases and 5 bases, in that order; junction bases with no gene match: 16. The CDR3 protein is CASSEALPFRDRGLGETQYF. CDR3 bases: TGTGCCAGCAGTGAAGCGCTTCCCTTCCGGGACAGGGGGCTTGGTGAGACCCAGTACTTC.

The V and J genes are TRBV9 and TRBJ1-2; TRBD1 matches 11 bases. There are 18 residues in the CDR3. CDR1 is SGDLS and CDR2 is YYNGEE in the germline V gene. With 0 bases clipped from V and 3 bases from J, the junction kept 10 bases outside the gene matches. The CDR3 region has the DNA TGTGCCAGCAGCGTAGCTACCCGGGGACAGGGGGATTACTATGGCTACACCTTC. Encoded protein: CASSVATRGQGDYYGYTF.

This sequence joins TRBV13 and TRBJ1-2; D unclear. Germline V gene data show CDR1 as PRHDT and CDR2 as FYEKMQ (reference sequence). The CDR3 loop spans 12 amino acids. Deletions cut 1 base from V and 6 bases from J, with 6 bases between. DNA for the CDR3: TGTGCCAGCAGCTTAGCCGGAGATGGCTACACCTTC. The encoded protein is CASSLAGDGYTF.

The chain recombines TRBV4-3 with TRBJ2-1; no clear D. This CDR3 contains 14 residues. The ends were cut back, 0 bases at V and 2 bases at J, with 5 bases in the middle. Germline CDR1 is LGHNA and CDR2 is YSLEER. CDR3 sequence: CASSQDRAYNEQFF. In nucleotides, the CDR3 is TGCGCCAGCAGCCAAGATCGGGCCTACAATGAGCAGTTCTTC.

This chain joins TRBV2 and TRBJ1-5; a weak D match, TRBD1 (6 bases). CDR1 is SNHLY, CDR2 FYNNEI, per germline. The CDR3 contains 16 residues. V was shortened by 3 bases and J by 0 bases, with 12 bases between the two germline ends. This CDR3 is CASSDGDNFSNQPQHF. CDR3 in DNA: TGTGCCAGCAGTGACGGGGACAACTTTAGCAATCAGCCCCAGCATTTT.

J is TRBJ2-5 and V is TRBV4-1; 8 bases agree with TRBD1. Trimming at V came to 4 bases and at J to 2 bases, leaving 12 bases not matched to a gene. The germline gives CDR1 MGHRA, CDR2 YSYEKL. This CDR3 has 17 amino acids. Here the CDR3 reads CASSLGGGDRLQETQYF. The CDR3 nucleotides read TGCGCCAGCAGCCTAGGAGGAGGGGACAGGCTGCAAGAGACCCAGTACTTC.

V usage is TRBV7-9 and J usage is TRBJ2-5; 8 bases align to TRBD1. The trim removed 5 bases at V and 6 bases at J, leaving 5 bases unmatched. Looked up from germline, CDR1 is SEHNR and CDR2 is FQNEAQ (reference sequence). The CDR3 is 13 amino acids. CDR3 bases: TGTGCCAGCAGCCCTACAGGGGGGAAGACCCAGTACTTC. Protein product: CASSPTGGKTQYF.

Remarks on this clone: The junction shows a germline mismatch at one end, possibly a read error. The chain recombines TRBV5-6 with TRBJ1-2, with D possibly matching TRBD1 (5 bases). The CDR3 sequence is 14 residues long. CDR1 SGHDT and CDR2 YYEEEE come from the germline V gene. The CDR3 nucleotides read TGTGCCAGCAGCTTGGGACAGCCCGGGCGGGGCTACCCCTTC. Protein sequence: CASSLGQPGRGYPF.

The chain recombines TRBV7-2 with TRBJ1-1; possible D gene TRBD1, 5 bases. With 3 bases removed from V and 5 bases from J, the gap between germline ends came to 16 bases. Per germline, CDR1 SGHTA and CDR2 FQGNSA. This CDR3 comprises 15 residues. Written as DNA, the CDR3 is TGTGCCAGCAGCTTGGAGGAGGGGTGGTGGACTGAAGCTTTCTTT. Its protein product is CASSLEEGWWTEAFF.

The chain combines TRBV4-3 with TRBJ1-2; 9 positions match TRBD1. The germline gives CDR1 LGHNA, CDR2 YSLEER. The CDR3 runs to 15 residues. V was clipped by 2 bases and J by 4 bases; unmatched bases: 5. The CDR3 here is CASSQMDRGSYGYTF. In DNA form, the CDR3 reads TGCGCCAGCAGCCAAATGGACAGGGGATCCTATGGCTACACCTTC.

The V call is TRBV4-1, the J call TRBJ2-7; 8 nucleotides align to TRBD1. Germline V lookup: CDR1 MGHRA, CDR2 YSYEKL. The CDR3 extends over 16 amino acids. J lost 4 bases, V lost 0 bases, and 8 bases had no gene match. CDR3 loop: CASSQDSRDRYYEQYF. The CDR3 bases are TGCGCCAGCAGCCAAGACTCCCGGGACAGGTATTACGAGCAGTACTTC.

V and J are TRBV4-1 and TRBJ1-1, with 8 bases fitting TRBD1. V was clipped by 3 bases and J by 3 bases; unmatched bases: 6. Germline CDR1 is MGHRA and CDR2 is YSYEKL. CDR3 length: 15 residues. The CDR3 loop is CASSQSQGEDTEAFF. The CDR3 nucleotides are TGCGCCAGCAGCCAGTCACAGGGGGAGGACACTGAAGCTTTCTTT.

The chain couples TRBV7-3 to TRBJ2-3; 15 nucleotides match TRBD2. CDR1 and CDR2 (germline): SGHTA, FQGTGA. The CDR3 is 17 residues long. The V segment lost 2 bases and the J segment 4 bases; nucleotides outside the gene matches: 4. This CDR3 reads CASSLLGLAGGADTQYF. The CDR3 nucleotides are TGTGCCAGCAGCTTATTGGGACTAGCGGGGGGAGCAGATACGCAGTATTTT.

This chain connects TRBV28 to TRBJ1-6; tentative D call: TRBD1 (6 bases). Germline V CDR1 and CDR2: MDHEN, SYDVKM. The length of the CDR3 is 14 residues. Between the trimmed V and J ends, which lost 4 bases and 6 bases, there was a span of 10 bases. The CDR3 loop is CASSSGQSNSPLHF. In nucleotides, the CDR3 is TGTGCCAGCAGTTCCGGACAGTCTAATTCACCCCTCCACTTT.

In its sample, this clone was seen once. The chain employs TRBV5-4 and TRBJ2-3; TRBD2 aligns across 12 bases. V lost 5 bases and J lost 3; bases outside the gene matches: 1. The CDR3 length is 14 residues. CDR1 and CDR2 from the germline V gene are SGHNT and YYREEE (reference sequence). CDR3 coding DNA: TGTGCCAGCAGACTAGCGGGGGGTACAGATACGCAGTATTTT. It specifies CASRLAGGTDTQYF.

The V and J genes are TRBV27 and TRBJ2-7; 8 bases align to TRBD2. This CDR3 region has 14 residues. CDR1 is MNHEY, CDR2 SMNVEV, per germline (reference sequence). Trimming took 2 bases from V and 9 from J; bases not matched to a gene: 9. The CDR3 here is CASSLRGKGLGQYF. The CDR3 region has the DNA TGTGCCAGCAGTTTACGGGGAAAGGGACTAGGGCAGTACTTC.

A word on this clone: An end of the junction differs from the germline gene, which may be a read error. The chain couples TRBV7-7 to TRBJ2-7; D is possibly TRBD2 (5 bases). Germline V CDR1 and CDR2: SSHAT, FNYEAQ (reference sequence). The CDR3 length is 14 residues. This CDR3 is CASSPRDGTYEQYF. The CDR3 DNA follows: TGTGCTAGCAGCCCCCGAGACGGGACCTACGAGCAGTACTTC.

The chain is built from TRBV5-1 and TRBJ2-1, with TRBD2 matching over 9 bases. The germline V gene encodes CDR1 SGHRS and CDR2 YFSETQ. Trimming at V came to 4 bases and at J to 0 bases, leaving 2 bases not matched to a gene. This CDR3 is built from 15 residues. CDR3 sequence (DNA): TGCGCCAGCAGCGCGGGGGGGCCCTCCTACAATGAGCAGTTCTTC. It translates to CASSAGGPSYNEQFF.

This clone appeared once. CDR3 nucleotide sequence: TGTGCCAGCAGCGTCTTTAGAGGGGGTACAGATACGCAGTATTTT. As protein: CASSVFRGGTDTQYF. This sequence joins TRBV7-3 and TRBJ2-3; possibly TRBD1 for D (6 bases). Germline V gene lookup returns CDR1 SGHTA and CDR2 FQGTGA. The CDR3 sequence is 15 residues long. V lost 5 bases and J lost 3, with 15 bases in between.

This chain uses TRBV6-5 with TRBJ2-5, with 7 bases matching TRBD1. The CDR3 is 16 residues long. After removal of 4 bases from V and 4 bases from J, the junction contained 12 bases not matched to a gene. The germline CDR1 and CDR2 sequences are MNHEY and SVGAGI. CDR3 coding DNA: TGTGCCAGCAGTTGGGGCCGAACAGGGGCCCGAGAGACCCAGTACTTC. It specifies CASSWGRTGARETQYF.

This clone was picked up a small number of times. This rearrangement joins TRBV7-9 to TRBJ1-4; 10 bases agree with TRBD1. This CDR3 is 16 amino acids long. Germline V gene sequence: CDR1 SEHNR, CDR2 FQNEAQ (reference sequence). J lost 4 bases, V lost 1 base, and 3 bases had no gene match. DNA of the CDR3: TGTGCCAGCAGCTTAGGGGACAGGGGCCATAATGAAAAACTGTTTTTT. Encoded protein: CASSLGDRGHNEKLFF.

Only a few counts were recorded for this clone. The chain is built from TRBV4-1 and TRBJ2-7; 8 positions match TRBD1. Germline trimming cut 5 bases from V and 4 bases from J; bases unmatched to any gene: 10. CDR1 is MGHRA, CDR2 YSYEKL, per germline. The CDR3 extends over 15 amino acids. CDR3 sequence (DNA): TGCGCCAGCAGCGACCCGACAGGGGTTCTTTACGAGCAGTACTTC. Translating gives CASSDPTGVLYEQYF.

For the CDR3, the DNA is TGTGCCAGCAGCTTGGGTACGGGGGACAGCACAGATACGCAGTATTTT. This codes for CASSLGTGDSTDTQYF. The chain links TRBV5-8 to TRBJ2-3, with D possibly TRBD2 on 6 matching bases. Germline assignment: CDR1 SGHTS and CDR2 YDEGEE. Deletions cut 0 bases from V and 0 bases from J, with 11 bases between. The CDR3 is 16 amino acids.

This CDR3 is CASSSGTLTGELFF. The CDR3 region has the DNA TGCGCCAGCAGCTCCGGGACACTCACCGGGGAGCTGTTTTTT. J is TRBJ2-2 and V is TRBV5-1; D is perhaps TRBD1 (6 bases). V was cut by 3 bases and J by 4 bases, with 10 bases left in between. The CDR3 is made up of 14 amino acids. Germline V gene sequence: CDR1 SGHRS, CDR2 YFSETQ.

CDR3 bases: TGCGCCAGCAGTCCACCGCCTCACAGGGTTCGCTTCACAGATACGCAGTATTTT. It is translated as CASSPPPHRVRFTDTQYF. The gene calls are TRBV23-1 and TRBJ2-3; possibly TRBD1 for D (6 bases). TRBV23-1 is given ORF status, its function remaining uncertain. Trimming took 4 bases from V and 2 from J, leaving 22 bases between them. This CDR3 comprises 18 residues.

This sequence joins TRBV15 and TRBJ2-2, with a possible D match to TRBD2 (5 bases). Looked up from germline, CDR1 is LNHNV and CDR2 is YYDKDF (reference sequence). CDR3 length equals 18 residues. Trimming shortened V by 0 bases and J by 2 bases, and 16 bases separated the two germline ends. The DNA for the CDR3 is TGTGCCACCAGCAGAGATCGGAGGCGAGGGAGAAACACCGGGGAGCTGTTTTTT. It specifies CATSRDRRRGRNTGELFF. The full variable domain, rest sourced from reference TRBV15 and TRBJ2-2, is DAMVIQNPRYQVTQFGKPVTLSCSQTLNHNVMYWYQQKSSQAPKLLFHYYDKDFNNEADTPDNFQSRRPNTSFCFLDIRSPGLGDTAMYLCATSRDRRRGRNTGELFFGEGSRLTVL.

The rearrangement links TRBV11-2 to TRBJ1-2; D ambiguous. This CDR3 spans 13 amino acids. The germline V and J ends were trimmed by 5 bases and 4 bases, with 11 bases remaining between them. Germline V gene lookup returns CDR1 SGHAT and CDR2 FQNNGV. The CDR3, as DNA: TGTGCCAGCAGCCGAGGAGGCTTCTATGGCTACACCTTC. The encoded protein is CASSRGGFYGYTF.

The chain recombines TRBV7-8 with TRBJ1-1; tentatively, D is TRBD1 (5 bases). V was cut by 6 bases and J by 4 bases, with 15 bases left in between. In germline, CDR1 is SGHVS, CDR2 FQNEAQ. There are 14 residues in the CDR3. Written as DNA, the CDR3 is TGTGCCAGCAGTGTGAATACTCAGGGCACTGAAGCTTTCTTT. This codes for CASSVNTQGTEAFF.